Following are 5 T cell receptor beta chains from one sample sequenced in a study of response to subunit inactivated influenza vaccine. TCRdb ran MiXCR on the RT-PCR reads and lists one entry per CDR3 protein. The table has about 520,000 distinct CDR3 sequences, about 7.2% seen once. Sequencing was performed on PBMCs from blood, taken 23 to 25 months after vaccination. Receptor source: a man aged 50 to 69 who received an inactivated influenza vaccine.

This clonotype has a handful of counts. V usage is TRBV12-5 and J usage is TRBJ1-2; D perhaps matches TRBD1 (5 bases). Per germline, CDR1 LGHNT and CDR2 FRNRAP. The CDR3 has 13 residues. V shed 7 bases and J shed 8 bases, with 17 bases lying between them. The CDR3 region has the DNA TGTGCTAGTGCCTACGACGGGCCAGGGGGCTACACCTTC. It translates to CASAYDGPGGYTF.

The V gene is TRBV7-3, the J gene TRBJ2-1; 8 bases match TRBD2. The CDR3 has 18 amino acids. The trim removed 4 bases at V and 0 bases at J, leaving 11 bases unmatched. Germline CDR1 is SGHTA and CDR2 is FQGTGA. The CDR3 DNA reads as TGTGCCAGCAGCTCTATTCGACTAGCGACGAGCTCCTACAATGAGCAGTTCTTC. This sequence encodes CASSSIRLATSSYNEQFF.

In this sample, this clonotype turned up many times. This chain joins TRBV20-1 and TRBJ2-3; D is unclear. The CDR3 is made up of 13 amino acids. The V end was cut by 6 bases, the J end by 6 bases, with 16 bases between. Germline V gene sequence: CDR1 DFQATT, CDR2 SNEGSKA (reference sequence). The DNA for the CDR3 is TGCAGTGCCCAACGGACGCCAAGGGATACGCAGTATTTT. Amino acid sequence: CSAQRTPRDTQYF.

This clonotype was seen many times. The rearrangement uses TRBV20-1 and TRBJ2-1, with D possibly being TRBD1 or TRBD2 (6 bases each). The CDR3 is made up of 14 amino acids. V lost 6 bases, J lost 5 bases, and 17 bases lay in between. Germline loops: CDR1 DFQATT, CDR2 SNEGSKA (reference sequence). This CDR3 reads CSAPRGTQHNEQFF. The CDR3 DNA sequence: TGCAGTGCCCCCCGCGGGACACAGCACAATGAGCAGTTCTTC.

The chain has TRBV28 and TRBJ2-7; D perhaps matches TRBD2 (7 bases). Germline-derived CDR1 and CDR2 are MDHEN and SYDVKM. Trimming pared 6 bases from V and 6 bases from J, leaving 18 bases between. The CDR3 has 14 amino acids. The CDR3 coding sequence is TGTGCCAGCAGGAACGGGGGGCAAGGGTTCGAGCAGTACTTC. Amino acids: CASRNGGQGFEQYF. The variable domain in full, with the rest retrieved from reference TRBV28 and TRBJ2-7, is DVKVTQSSRYLVKRTGEKVFLECVQDMDHENMFWYRQDPGLGLRLIYFSYDVKMKEKGDIPEGYSVSREKKERFSLILESASTNQTSMYLCASRNGGQGFEQYFGPGTRLTVT.